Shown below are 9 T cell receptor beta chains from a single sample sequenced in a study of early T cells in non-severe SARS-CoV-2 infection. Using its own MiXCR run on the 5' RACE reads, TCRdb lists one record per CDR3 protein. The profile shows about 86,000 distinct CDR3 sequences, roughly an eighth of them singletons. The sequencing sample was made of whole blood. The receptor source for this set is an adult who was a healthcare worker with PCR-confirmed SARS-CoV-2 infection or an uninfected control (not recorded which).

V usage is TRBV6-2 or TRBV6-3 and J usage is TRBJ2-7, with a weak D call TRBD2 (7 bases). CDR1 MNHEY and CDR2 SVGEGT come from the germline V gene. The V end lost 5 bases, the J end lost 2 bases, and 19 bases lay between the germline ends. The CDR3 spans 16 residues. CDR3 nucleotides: TGTGCCAGCAGTGATGGAGGGGGGGACTCGGCCTACGAGCAGTACTTC. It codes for CASSDGGGDSAYEQYF.

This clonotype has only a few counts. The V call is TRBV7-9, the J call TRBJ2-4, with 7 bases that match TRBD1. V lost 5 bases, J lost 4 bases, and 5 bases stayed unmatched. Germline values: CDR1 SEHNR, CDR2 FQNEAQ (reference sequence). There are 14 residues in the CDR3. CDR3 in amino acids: CASSLTTGKNIQYF. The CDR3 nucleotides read TGTGCCAGCAGCCTTACGACAGGGAAAAACATTCAGTACTTC.

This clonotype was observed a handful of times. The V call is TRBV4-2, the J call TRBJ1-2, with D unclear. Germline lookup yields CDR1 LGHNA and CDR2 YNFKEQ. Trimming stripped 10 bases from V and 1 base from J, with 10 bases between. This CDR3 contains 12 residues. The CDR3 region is CATSSDNYGYTF. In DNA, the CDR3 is TGTGCCACTTCATCAGATAACTATGGCTACACCTTC.

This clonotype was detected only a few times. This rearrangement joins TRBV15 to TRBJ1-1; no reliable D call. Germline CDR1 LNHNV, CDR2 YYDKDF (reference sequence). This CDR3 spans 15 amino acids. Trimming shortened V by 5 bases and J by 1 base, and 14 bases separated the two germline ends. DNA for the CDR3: TGTGCCACCAGCGCACTCCGGAGTGGGAACACTGAAGCTTTCTTT. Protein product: CATSALRSGNTEAFF.

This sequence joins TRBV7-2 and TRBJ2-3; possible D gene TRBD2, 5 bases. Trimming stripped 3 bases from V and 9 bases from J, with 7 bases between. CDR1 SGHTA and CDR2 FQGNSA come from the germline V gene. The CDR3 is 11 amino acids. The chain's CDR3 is CASSLRATQYF. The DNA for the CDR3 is TGTGCCAGCAGCTTGAGGGCCACGCAGTATTTT.

This CDR3 reads CASSPTGLYEKLFF. CDR3 bases: TGTGCCAGCAGCCCGACAGGGCTATACGAAAAACTGTTTTTT. The chain employs TRBV5-5 and TRBJ1-4, with 7 positions matching TRBD1. This CDR3 is built from 14 residues. Germline V CDR1 and CDR2: SGHKS, YYEKEE (reference sequence). Germline trimming cut 4 bases from V and 8 bases from J; bases unmatched to any gene: 8.

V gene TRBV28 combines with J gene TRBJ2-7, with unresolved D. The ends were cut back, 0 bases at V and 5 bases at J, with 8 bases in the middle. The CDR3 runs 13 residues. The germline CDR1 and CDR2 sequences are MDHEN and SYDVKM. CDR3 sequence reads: CASSLWGSDEQYF. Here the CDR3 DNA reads TGTGCCAGCAGTTTATGGGGGTCCGACGAGCAGTACTTC. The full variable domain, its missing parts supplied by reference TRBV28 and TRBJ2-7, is DVKVTQSSRYLVKRTGEKVFLECVQDMDHENMFWYRQDPGLGLRLIYFSYDVKMKEKGDIPEGYSVSREKKERFSLILESASTNQTSMYLCASSLWGSDEQYFGPGTRLTVT.

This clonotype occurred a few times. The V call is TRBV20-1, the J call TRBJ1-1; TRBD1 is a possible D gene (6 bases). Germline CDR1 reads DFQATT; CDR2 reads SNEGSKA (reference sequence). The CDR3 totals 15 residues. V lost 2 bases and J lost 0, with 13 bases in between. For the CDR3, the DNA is TGCAGTGCTAGACCCGAGACAGGATTGAACACTGAAGCTTTCTTT. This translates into CSARPETGLNTEAFF.

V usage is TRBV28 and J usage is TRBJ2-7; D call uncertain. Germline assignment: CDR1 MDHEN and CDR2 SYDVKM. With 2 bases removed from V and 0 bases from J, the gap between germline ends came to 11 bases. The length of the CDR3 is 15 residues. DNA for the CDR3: TGTGCCAGCAGTTTAGTCCGGACGGGCTCCTACGAGCAGTACTTC. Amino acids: CASSLVRTGSYEQYF.